These 22 T cell receptor beta chains originate from one sample sequenced in a study of T cell responses to AZD1222 COVID-19 vaccine. Method: immunoSEQ multiplex PCR; TCRdb's copy keeps in-frame clones and lacks some. The sample records some 120,000 clones, around 89% being singletons. The specimen comprised peripheral blood, sampled on day 0 of MenACWY control vaccination. The receptors were gathered from an adult in good health.

The chain carries TRBV6-1 and TRBJ2-7; TRBD2 matches at 9 bases. The CDR3 totals 16 residues. CDR1 is MNHNS, CDR2 SASEGT, per germline. The trim removed 1 base at V and 4 bases at J, leaving 8 bases unmatched. The chain's CDR3 is CASSEVAGGPRYEQYF. CDR3 in DNA: TGTGCCAGCAGTGAAGTTGCGGGAGGGCCTCGGTACGAGCAGTACTTC.

The CDR3 reads CATSREVGYGAETQYF. The DNA of the CDR3 is TGTGCCACCAGCAGAGAGGTGGGCTACGGGGCGGAGACCCAGTACTTC. The chain uses TRBV15 and TRBJ2-5; D tentatively fits TRBD1 or TRBD2 (5 bases each). Germline V lookup: CDR1 LNHNV, CDR2 YYDKDF (reference sequence). Deletions cut 0 bases from V and 5 bases from J, with 16 bases between. This CDR3 region has 16 residues.

The chain employs TRBV7-3 and TRBJ2-7, with 8 bases fitting TRBD1. The CDR3 length is 14 residues. V dropped 1 base and J dropped 4; count of bases not matched to a gene: 3. Germline values: CDR1 SGHTA, CDR2 FQGTGA. CDR3 loop: CASSLNGQGYEQYF. The CDR3 nucleotides are TGTGCCAGCAGCTTAAACGGACAGGGTTACGAGCAGTACTTC. Using reference TRBV7-3 and TRBJ2-7 for the parts outside the CDR3, the full variable domain is GAGVSQTPSNKVTEKGKYVELRCDPISGHTALYWYRQSLGQGPEFLIYFQGTGAADDSGLPNDRFFAVRPEGSVSTLKIQRTERGDSAVYLCASSLNGQGYEQYFGPGTRLTVT.

This clone was seen more than once but under ten times. The V call is TRBV7-2, the J call TRBJ1-6; D gene ambiguous. The length of the CDR3 is 15 residues. The V end was cut by 2 bases, the J end by 0 bases, with 5 bases between. Germline V gene data show CDR1 as SGHTA and CDR2 as FQGNSA. CDR3 sequence reads: CASSLMSSYNSPLHF. The CDR3, as DNA: TGTGCCAGCAGCTTAATGAGCTCCTATAATTCACCCCTCCACTTT.

The rearrangement uses TRBV27 and TRBJ2-3; 11 bases agree with TRBD2. The CDR3 spans 18 residues. Germline values: CDR1 MNHEY, CDR2 SMNVEV (reference sequence). V gave up 4 bases and J gave up 0 bases; unmatched junction bases: 9. CDR3 loop: CASSSDLGLADSTDTQYF. The CDR3 DNA reads TGTGCCAGCAGTTCCGACCTGGGACTAGCGGACAGCACAGATACGCAGTATTTT.

The chain is built from TRBV5-6 and TRBJ2-7; D gene uncertain. Germline CDR1 SGHDT, CDR2 YYEEEE. V gave up 2 bases and J gave up 6 bases, with 6 bases separating them. The CDR3 covers 11 residues. In DNA form, the CDR3 reads TGTGCCAGCAGCTTTAGTAGCGAGCAGTACTTC. This encodes CASSFSSEQYF.

The chain joins TRBV7-9 to TRBJ1-2, with D possibly TRBD1 on 5 matching bases. V was clipped by 5 bases and J by 4 bases, with 14 bases between them. The CDR3 has 14 residues. Germline loops: CDR1 SEHNR, CDR2 FQNEAQ (reference sequence). The CDR3 here is CASSPDSPFYGYTF. As DNA, the CDR3 is TGTGCCAGCAGCCCCGACAGTCCTTTCTATGGCTACACCTTC.

V is TRBV30 and J is TRBJ1-2; D remains ambiguous. V was pared by 7 bases and J by 7 bases, with 19 bases between. The CDR3 length is 13 residues. The germline gives CDR1 GTSNPN, CDR2 SVGIG (reference sequence). CDR3 bases: TGTGCCTTCACGACCTTAAGCTTGGGTGGCTACACCTTC. Translated, it gives CAFTTLSLGGYTF.

The genes are TRBV11-3 and TRBJ1-1; D not certain. The germline V gene has CDR1 SGHNT and CDR2 YENEEA. The V gene lost 5 bases and the J gene lost 10 bases, with 14 bases spanning the gap. This CDR3 spans 12 amino acids. The CDR3 nucleotides are TGTGCCAGCAGCCTCCGACGGGCGAGAGCTTTCTTT. It translates to CASSLRRARAFF.

This chain uses TRBV11-3 with TRBJ1-1, with 7 positions matching TRBD1. The CDR3 loop spans 13 amino acids. Looked up from germline, CDR1 is SGHNT and CDR2 is YENEEA. V shed 9 bases, J shed 4 bases, and the junction held 8 bases outside the gene matches. The CDR3 protein is CASLQGSGTEAFF. CDR3 nucleotides: TGTGCCAGTTTACAGGGGTCGGGCACTGAAGCTTTCTTT.

The CDR3 loop reads CASREGTIPAFF. CDR3 coding DNA: TGTGCCAGCAGAGAAGGGACGATCCCGGCTTTCTTT. The chain couples TRBV12-3 or TRBV12-4 to TRBJ1-1; tentative D call: TRBD1 (5 bases). This CDR3 has 12 residues. The V and J ends lost 6 bases and 11 bases respectively, with 16 bases between them.

The chain joins TRBV5-4 to TRBJ2-2, with 7 nucleotides matching TRBD1. This CDR3 has 17 residues. Germline V CDR1 and CDR2: SGHNT, YYREEE (reference sequence). The trim removed 2 bases at V and 2 bases at J, leaving 9 bases unmatched. The CDR3 DNA sequence: TGTGCCAGCAGCTTCTCGGTGGGACAGAGAAACACCGGGGAGCTGTTTTTT. Protein: CASSFSVGQRNTGELFF.

This chain uses TRBV14 with TRBJ1-1; D is ambiguous. V was shortened by 2 bases and J by 0 bases, with 4 bases between the two germline ends. CDR1 SGHDN and CDR2 FVKESK come from the germline V gene. This CDR3 contains 13 residues. The CDR3 nucleotides read TGTGCCAGCAGCCAAAACATGAACACTGAAGCTTTCTTT. This encodes CASSQNMNTEAFF.

The chain joins TRBV7-2 to TRBJ1-3; D unresolved. Looked up from germline, CDR1 is SGHTA and CDR2 is FQGNSA. The CDR3 length is 14 residues. V lost 1 base and J 4 bases, leaving 8 bases between the germline ends. CDR3 DNA: TGTGCCAGCAGCTTAGTAATCAGGGGAAACACCATATATTTT. Its protein is CASSLVIRGNTIYF.

The V and J genes are TRBV18 and TRBJ2-7, with TRBD1 identical over 11 bases. V trimming: 6 bases; J trimming: 3 bases; junction bases outside the gene matches: 7. There are 15 residues in the CDR3. CDR1 KGHSH and CDR2 LQKENI come from the germline V gene. The CDR3 sequence: CASSDRGPGDYEQYF. The CDR3 nucleotides are TGTGCCAGCTCGGACAGGGGGCCCGGAGACTACGAGCAGTACTTC.

V usage is TRBV7-2 and J usage is TRBJ2-7; D perhaps matches TRBD2 (6 bases). This CDR3 region has 14 residues. Germline CDR1 and CDR2: SGHTA and FQGNSA. The V gene lost 1 base and the J gene lost 6 bases, with 13 bases spanning the gap. CDR3 in DNA: TGTGCCAGCAGCTTAGAACAGGCGGAGGGCGAGCAGTACTTC. It codes for CASSLEQAEGEQYF.

The rearrangement links TRBV7-2 to TRBJ2-3; 11 nucleotides agree with TRBD2. The germline CDR1 and CDR2 sequences are SGHTA and FQGNSA. Trimming cost V 1 base and J 6 bases; bases outside gene matches: 6. This CDR3 comprises 16 residues. The CDR3 loop is CASSLVLAGGADTQYF. The CDR3 DNA is TGTGCCAGCAGCTTAGTTCTAGCGGGAGGAGCGGATACGCAGTATTTT.

The rearrangement joins TRBV11-3 to TRBJ2-7, with unresolved D. CDR1 SGHNT and CDR2 YENEEA come from the germline V gene. The CDR3 runs to 15 residues. Trimming stripped 1 base from V and 1 base from J, with 11 bases between. CDR3 DNA: TGTGCCAGCAGCTTAGCTGTCACTTCGTCCTACGAGCAGTACTTC. Amino acids: CASSLAVTSSYEQYF.

This chain links TRBV20-1 with TRBJ2-1; 7 bases line up with TRBD2. The germline V gene has CDR1 DFQATT and CDR2 SNEGSKA (reference sequence). This CDR3 contains 16 residues. The J segment lost 0 bases and the V segment lost 3 bases, leaving 8 bases of the junction unmatched. Written as DNA, the CDR3 is TGCAGTGCTAGTTGGGGGGGACCGAGCTCCTACAATGAGCAGTTCTTC. It translates to CSASWGGPSSYNEQFF.

The V gene is TRBV29-1, the J gene TRBJ1-1; TRBD1 is a possible D gene (5 bases). Deletions cut 7 bases from V and 6 bases from J, with 15 bases between. The CDR3 runs to 12 residues. Germline CDR1 SQVTM, CDR2 ANQGSEA. CDR3 in amino acids: CSGLGWGSEAFF. The CDR3, as DNA: TGCAGCGGCCTGGGTTGGGGGTCTGAAGCTTTCTTT.

The chain couples TRBV5-6 to TRBJ2-5; 8 bases match TRBD2. Looked up from germline, CDR1 is SGHDT and CDR2 is YYEEEE. The CDR3 consists of 15 residues. V shed 1 base and J 1 base; nucleotides not matched to a gene: 3. DNA of the CDR3: TGTGCCAGCAGCTTGTGGGCGGGAGGCCAAGAGACCCAGTACTTC. This codes for CASSLWAGGQETQYF.

The rearrangement links TRBV29-1 to TRBJ1-2; no definite D call. Trimming shortened V by 6 bases and J by 5 bases, and 16 bases separated the two germline ends. The CDR3 has 13 amino acids. CDR1 is SQVTM, CDR2 ANQGSEA, per germline. The CDR3 region is CSVNGGIGYGYTF. As DNA, the CDR3 is TGCAGCGTAAACGGAGGAATCGGGTATGGCTACACCTTC.